This T cell receptor beta chain was captured by sequencing in a study of blood T cell repertoires in COVID-19. This clone appeared a single time. Within the sample, other DNA sequences also encode this same CDR3. Clones were read by immunoSEQ multiplex PCR, and TCRdb kept only the in-frame ones, dropping some. Found here are about 150,000 clones, approximately 82% of them singletons; the top ten hold around 7.2%. The CDR3 has 15 amino acids. V was trimmed by 1 base and J by 6 bases, leaving 11 bases between them. CDR1 is SGDLS and CDR2 is YYNGEE in the germline V gene. The sample taken for sequencing was peripheral blood. This receptor was obtained from a woman aged 50 to 60 in a cohort sampled during active or convalescent COVID-19. The chain uses TRBV9 and TRBJ1-6, with D perhaps TRBD1 (5 bases). CDR3 sequence reads: CASSVRDRINSPLHF. CDR3 nucleotide sequence: TGTGCCAGCAGCGTAAGAGACAGAATTAATTCACCCCTCCACTTT.